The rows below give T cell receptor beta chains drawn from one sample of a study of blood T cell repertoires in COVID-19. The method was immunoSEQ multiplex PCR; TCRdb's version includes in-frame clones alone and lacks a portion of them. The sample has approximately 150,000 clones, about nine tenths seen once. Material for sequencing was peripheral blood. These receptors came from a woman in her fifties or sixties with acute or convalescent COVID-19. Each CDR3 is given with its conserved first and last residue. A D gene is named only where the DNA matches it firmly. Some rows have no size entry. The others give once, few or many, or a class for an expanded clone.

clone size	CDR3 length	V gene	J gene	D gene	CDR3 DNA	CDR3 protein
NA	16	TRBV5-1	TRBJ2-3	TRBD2	TGCGCCAGCAGGAAGGGACTAGCGGGATTGCCAGATACGCAGTATTTT	CASRKGLAGLPDTQYF
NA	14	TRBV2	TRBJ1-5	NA	TGTGCCAGCAGTTTACGGACAGTCAATCAGCCCCAGCATTTT	CASSLRTVNQPQHF
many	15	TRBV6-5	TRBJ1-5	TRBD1	TGTGCCAGTACGGCGACAGGGGAAGAATGGCAGCCCCAGCATTTT	CASTATGEEWQPQHF
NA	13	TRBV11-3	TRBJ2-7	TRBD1	TGTGCCAGCAGCTTTAACAGGGGTTACGAGCAGTACTTC	CASSFNRGYEQYF
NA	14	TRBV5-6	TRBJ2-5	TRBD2	TGTGCCAGCAGCAAGCGGGATTATGGGGAGACCCAGTACTTC	CASSKRDYGETQYF
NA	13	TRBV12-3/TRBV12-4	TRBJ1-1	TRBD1	TGTGCCAGCAGGACAGGGGGGCTCACTGAAGCTTTCTTT	CASRTGGLTEAFF
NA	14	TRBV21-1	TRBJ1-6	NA	TGTGCCAGCAGCAATCCGGGGTATAATTCACCCCTCCACTTT	CASSNPGYNSPLHF
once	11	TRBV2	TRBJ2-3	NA	TGTGCCAGCAGTCTGACAGATACGCAGTATTTT	CASSLTDTQYF
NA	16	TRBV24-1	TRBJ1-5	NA	TGTGCCACCAGTGACCGGGGTCTGAATTGTGATCAGCCCCAGCATTTT	CATSDRGLNCDQPQHF
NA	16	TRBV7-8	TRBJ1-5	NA	TGTGCCAGCAGCTTAGCTAATAGCTATAGCAATCAGCCCCAGCATTTT	CASSLANSYSNQPQHF
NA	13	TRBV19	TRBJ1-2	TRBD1	TGTGCCAGTATGGGGTACAGGGGGGATGGCTACACCTTC	CASMGYRGDGYTF
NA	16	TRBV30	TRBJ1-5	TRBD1	TGTGCCTGGAGTCGGGGGACAGGGATTAGCAATCAGCCCCAGCATTTT	CAWSRGTGISNQPQHF
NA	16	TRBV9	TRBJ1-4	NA	TGTGCCAGCAGCGTAGCTATAGGCGGAAGCAATGAAAAACTGTTTTTT	CASSVAIGGSNEKLFF
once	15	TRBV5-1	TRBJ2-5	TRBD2	TGCGCCAGCAGCTTCTCTAGCGGGGGTCAAGAGACCCAGTACTTC	CASSFSSGGQETQYF
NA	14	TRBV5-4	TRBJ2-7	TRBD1	TGTGCCAGCAGCGCCCGGGACAGGAACTACGAGCAGTACTTC	CASSARDRNYEQYF
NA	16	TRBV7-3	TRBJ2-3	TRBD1	TGTGCCAGCAGCTTGTCAGGGACAGGGGGTTCAGATACGCAGTATTTT	CASSLSGTGGSDTQYF
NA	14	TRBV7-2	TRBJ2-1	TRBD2	TGTGCCAGCAGCTGGAGCGGGGGGGGGAATGAGCAGTTCTTC	CASSWSGGGNEQFF
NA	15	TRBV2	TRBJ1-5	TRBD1	TGTGCCAGCAGGGTATCTGGACAGGGCAATCAGCCCCAGCATTTT	CASRVSGQGNQPQHF
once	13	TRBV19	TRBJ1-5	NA	TGTGCCAGTAGCGACAGCTTCAATCAGCCCCAGCATTTT	CASSDSFNQPQHF
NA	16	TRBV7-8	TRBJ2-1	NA	TGTGCCAGCAGCTTAGCCTGGCGGAGCTCCTACAATGAGCAGTTCTTC	CASSLAWRSSYNEQFF
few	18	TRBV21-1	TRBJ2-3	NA	TGTGCCAGCAGCATTCCCGGGACTAGCGGGGGGGCCACAGATACGCAGTATTTT	CASSIPGTSGGATDTQYF
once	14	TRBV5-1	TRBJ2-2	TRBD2	TGCGCCAGCAAAGGGCGGGGGGGCCCCGGGGAGCTGTTTTTT	CASKGRGGPGELFF
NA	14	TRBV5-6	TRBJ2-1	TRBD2	TGTGCCAGCAGCCACGGGGGGGCTGACAGCGAGCAGTTCTTC	CASSHGGADSEQFF
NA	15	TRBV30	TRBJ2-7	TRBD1	TGTGCCTGGAACCCGGGACAGGGGAACCCCTACGAGCAGTACTTC	CAWNPGQGNPYEQYF
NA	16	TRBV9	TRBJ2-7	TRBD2	TGTGCCAGCAGCGTAGCAAGCGGGAGGGGGACCTACGAGCAGTACTTC	CASSVASGRGTYEQYF
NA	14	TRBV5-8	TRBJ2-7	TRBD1	TGTGCCAGCAGCTTGGACAGGGGAGCCTACGAGCAGTACTTC	CASSLDRGAYEQYF
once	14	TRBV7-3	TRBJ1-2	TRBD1	TGTGCCAGCAGCTTAACAGAGACAGGGGCTGGCTACACCTTC	CASSLTETGAGYTF
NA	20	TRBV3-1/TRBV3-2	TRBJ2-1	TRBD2	TGTGCCAGCAGCCAAGAAGGGCCTAGCGGGGGGGCGAGCTCCTACAATGAGCAGTTCTTC	CASSQEGPSGGASSYNEQFF
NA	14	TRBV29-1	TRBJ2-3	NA	TGCAGCGTCCACCGACAGGTGCGCACAGATACGCAGTATTTT	CSVHRQVRTDTQYF
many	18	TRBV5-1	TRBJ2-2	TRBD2	TGCGCCAGCGCGGCTCCACTAGCGGCCCCGATAAGAACCGGGGAGCTGTTTTTT	CASAAPLAAPIRTGELFF
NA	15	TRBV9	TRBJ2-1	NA	TGTGCCAGCAGCGTAGCTACGAGACTAGGGAATGAGCAGTTCTTC	CASSVATRLGNEQFF
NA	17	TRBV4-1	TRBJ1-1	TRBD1	TGCGCCAGCAGCCCGCCAAGACAGGGACAGCGGAACACTGAAGCTTTCTTT	CASSPPRQGQRNTEAFF
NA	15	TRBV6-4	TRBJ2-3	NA	TGTGCCAGCAGTGCTACAAGCGGAGACACAGATACGCAGTATTTT	CASSATSGDTDTQYF
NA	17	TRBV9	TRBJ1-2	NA	TGTGCCAGCACCCGAGAAGGTAGCAGGGGTGAGAACTATGGCTACACCTTC	CASTREGSRGENYGYTF
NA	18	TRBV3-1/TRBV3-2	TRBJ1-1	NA	TGTGCCAGCAGCCAACCTCTTTTTAAGGCAGGCATGAACACTGAAGCTTTCTTT	CASSQPLFKAGMNTEAFF
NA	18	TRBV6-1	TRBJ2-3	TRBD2	TGTGCCAGCAGTGAGGGGACTAGCGGGGGGGTTCCCACAGATACGCAGTATTTT	CASSEGTSGGVPTDTQYF
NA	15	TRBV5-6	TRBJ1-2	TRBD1	TGTGCCAGCAGCTATGACAGGGGGAATCTCTATGGCTACACCTTC	CASSYDRGNLYGYTF
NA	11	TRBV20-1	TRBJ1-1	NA	TGCAGTGCTAGGATAGACACTGAAGCTTTCTTT	CSARIDTEAFF
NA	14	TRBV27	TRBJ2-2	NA	TGTGCCAGCATAATAAGGGGGAACACCGGGGAGCTGTTTTTT	CASIIRGNTGELFF
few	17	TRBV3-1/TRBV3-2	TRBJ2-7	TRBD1	TGTGCCAGCAGCCCCGCTTTCGGACAGGGGGTTTCCGGCGAGCAGTACTTC	CASSPAFGQGVSGEQYF
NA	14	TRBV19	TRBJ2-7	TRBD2	TGTGCCAGTAGTATCCTCCTGGGCGGGGGCGAGCAGTACTTC	CASSILLGGGEQYF
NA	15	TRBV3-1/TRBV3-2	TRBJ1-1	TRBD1	TGTGCCAGCAGCCAAGAGACAGGGATGAACACTGAAGCTTTCTTT	CASSQETGMNTEAFF
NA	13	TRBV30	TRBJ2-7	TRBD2	TGTGCCTGGAGTATGACTAGCCAATACGAGCAGTACTTC	CAWSMTSQYEQYF
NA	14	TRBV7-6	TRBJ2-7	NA	TGTGCCAGCAGCTTAGAGTTGGCAGGGGACGAGCAGTACTTC	CASSLELAGDEQYF
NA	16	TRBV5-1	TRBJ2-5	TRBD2	TGCGCCAGCAGCCTGGAGGGCGGGGGGCGCGGAGAGACCCAGTACTTC	CASSLEGGGRGETQYF
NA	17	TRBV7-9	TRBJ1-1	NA	TGTGCCAGCAGCTTATTGACAGGTTGGAACGGGAACACTGAAGCTTTCTTT	CASSLLTGWNGNTEAFF
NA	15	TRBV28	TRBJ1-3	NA	TGTGCCAGCAGTTTTCAGGGGCTAGGAGGAAACACCATATATTTT	CASSFQGLGGNTIYF
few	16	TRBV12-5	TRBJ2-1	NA	TGTGCTAGTGGGCCGAGACAGGTCCTCTCCTACAATGAGCAGTTCTTC	CASGPRQVLSYNEQFF
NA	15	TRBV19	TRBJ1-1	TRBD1	TGTGCCAGTAGTACTGCGGACAGGGTGGGTACTGAAGCTTTCTTT	CASSTADRVGTEAFF
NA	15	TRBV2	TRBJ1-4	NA	TGTGCCAGCAGTGAAGCGGGCGAGGGAAGTGAAAAACTGTTTTTT	CASSEAGEGSEKLFF
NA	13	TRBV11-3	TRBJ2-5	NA	TGTGCCAGCAGCTCTACAGGGCAAGAGACCCAGTACTTC	CASSSTGQETQYF
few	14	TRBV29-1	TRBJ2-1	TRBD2	TGCAGCGTGACTACTAGCGGGGTTTACAATGAGCAGTTCTTC	CSVTTSGVYNEQFF
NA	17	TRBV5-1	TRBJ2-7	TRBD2	TGCGCCAGCAGCTTGAGGCTGGGACTAGCGGGAGGAAATGAGCAGTACTTC	CASSLRLGLAGGNEQYF
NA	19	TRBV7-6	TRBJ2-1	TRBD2	TGTGCCAGCAGCCCATTACTCCCGACTCTAGCGGGAGAATCCAATGAGCAGTTCTTC	CASSPLLPTLAGESNEQFF
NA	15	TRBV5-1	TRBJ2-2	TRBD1	TGCGCCAGCAGGCTTAGGACAGGGGAGATCGGGGAGCTGTTTTTT	CASRLRTGEIGELFF
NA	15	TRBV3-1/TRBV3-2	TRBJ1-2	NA	TGTGCCAGCAGCCAATGGCACCTTAAAATCTATGGCTACACCTTC	CASSQWHLKIYGYTF
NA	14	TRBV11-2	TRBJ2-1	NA	TGTGCCAGCAGCTTAGGGGGAGAGTTCAATGAGCAGTTCTTC	CASSLGGEFNEQFF